Below are 19 T cell receptor beta chains sequenced from a single sample in a study of blood T cell repertoires in COVID-19. Profiling relied on immunoSEQ multiplex PCR, and the TCRdb table lists in-frame clones only, not all of them. The sample lists about 210,000 clones, 90% to 95% occurring once. Sample: peripheral blood. The receptors here all came from a man under 40 with acute or convalescent COVID-19.

The chain uses TRBV7-3 and TRBJ2-4, with 11 positions matching TRBD1. The CDR3 has 13 amino acids. CDR1 and CDR2 from the germline V gene are SGHTA and FQGTGA. Trimming cost V 3 bases and J 13 bases; bases outside gene matches: 5. CDR3 protein: CASSLDRGRPQYF. The CDR3 nucleotides are TGTGCCAGCAGCTTGGACAGGGGGCGGCCGCAGTACTTC.

The chain combines TRBV7-2 with TRBJ2-7, with D maybe TRBD2 (6 bases). CDR1 is SGHTA and CDR2 is FQGNSA in the germline V gene. The V gene lost 5 bases and the J gene lost 2 bases, with 13 bases spanning the gap. This CDR3 is built from 14 residues. CDR3 DNA: TGTGCCAGCAGCATTAGCGGAGTCGCCTACGAGCAGTACTTC. Its translation is CASSISGVAYEQYF.

The chain joins TRBV29-1 to TRBJ1-2, with 12 bases that match TRBD1. The germline CDR1 and CDR2 sequences are SQVTM and ANQGSEA. V trimming: 5 bases; J trimming: 3 bases; junction bases outside the gene matches: 13. The CDR3 consists of 17 residues. CDR3 in amino acids: CSVHSPRDRGRDYGYTF. CDR3 DNA sequence: TGCAGCGTTCACAGTCCACGGGACAGGGGGCGGGACTATGGCTACACCTTC.

This chain joins TRBV5-1 and TRBJ1-5; D is unclear. CDR1 SGHRS and CDR2 YFSETQ come from the germline V gene. This CDR3 is built from 15 residues. V was trimmed by 0 bases and J by 0 bases, leaving 7 bases between them. The CDR3 DNA is TGCGCCAGCAGCTTGGCCCCCAGTAGCAATCAGCCCCAGCATTTT. It codes for CASSLAPSSNQPQHF.

Here the CDR3 DNA reads TGTGCCAGCAGTTTGAGAGGGCTGATGGGGGATACGCAGTATTTT. Translating gives CASSLRGLMGDTQYF. This sequence joins TRBV28 and TRBJ2-3; D might be TRBD2 (5 bases). Trimming removed 3 bases at V and 6 bases at J, with 16 bases between. Germline assignment: CDR1 MDHEN and CDR2 SYDVKM. The CDR3 is 15 residues long.

The chain couples TRBV16 to TRBJ1-1, with 7 positions matching TRBD1. There are 13 residues in the CDR3. V gave up 4 bases and J gave up 3 bases; unmatched junction bases: 2. Germline V gene data show CDR1 as KGHSY and CDR2 as FQNENV. The CDR3 DNA is TGTGCCAGCAGCCCAGGGGGATACACTGAAGCTTTCTTT. As protein: CASSPGGYTEAFF.

The genes are TRBV24-1 and TRBJ2-3; D uncertain. This CDR3 is 14 amino acids long. V was shortened by 2 bases and J by 5 bases, with 10 bases between the two germline ends. CDR1 is KGHDR and CDR2 is SFDVKD in the germline V gene. CDR3 loop: CATSDSRAIDTQYF. CDR3 DNA sequence: TGTGCCACCAGTGATTCCCGCGCGATAGATACGCAGTATTTT.

The gene calls are TRBV6-5 and TRBJ1-1, with 7 bases aligning to TRBD1. The trim removed 6 bases at V and 3 bases at J, leaving 10 bases unmatched. The CDR3 consists of 15 residues. Germline loops: CDR1 MNHEY, CDR2 SVGAGI. CDR3 coding DNA: TGTGCCAGCAGGCTGTTTACAGGGGACCACACTGAAGCTTTCTTT. Its translation is CASRLFTGDHTEAFF.

The chain combines TRBV29-1 with TRBJ2-3; 7 positions match TRBD2. The germline V gene has CDR1 SQVTM and CDR2 ANQGSEA. This CDR3 is built from 12 residues. V was clipped by 8 bases and J by 3 bases; unmatched bases: 5. CDR3 region: CSILRGTDTQYF. In nucleotides, the CDR3 is TGCAGCATCTTGCGGGGGACAGATACGCAGTATTTT.

The V gene is TRBV5-1, the J gene TRBJ2-1; 8 bases align to TRBD1. Trimming took 4 bases from V and 4 from J; bases not matched to a gene: 10. Germline values: CDR1 SGHRS, CDR2 YFSETQ. The CDR3 is 16 residues long. This CDR3 is CASSLWTGKLYNEQFF. In nucleotides, the CDR3 is TGCGCCAGCAGCCTCTGGACAGGGAAACTTTACAATGAGCAGTTCTTC. Supplemented by reference TRBV5-1 and TRBJ2-1, the full variable domain reads KAGVTQTPRYLIKTRGQQVTLSCSPISGHRSVSWYQQTPGQGLQFLFEYFSETQRNKGNFPGRFSGRQFSNSRSEMNVSTLELGDSALYLCASSLWTGKLYNEQFFGPGTRLTVL.

The chain has TRBV11-2 and TRBJ1-6; the D is unclear. The germline CDR1 and CDR2 sequences are SGHAT and FQNNGV. The length of the CDR3 is 14 residues. Trimming removed 2 bases from V and 7 bases from J, with 9 bases in between. In DNA, the CDR3 is TGTGCCAGCAGCTTAAGGTCGGGGAATTCACCCCTCCACTTT. Its translation: CASSLRSGNSPLHF.

J is TRBJ2-5 and V is TRBV7-9; 9 positions match TRBD1. Germline loops: CDR1 SEHNR, CDR2 FQNEAQ (reference sequence). The CDR3 totals 15 residues. The V segment lost 1 base and the J segment 4 bases; nucleotides outside the gene matches: 4. The CDR3 protein is CASSLVTGGGETQYF. The CDR3 region has the DNA TGTGCCAGCAGCTTAGTCACAGGGGGCGGAGAGACCCAGTACTTC.

CDR3 region: CASSRVGEKLFF. The CDR3 DNA is TGTGCCAGCAGCCGGGTTGGGGAAAAACTGTTTTTT. This chain joins TRBV5-4 and TRBJ1-4, with D hard to call. Trimming cost V 4 bases and J 8 bases, with 9 bases left between them. From germline, CDR1 is SGHNT and CDR2 YYREEE (reference sequence). The CDR3 totals 12 residues.

The rearrangement joins TRBV28 to TRBJ2-7, with TRBD1 matching over 11 bases. Trimming took 0 bases from V and 6 from J; bases not matched to a gene: 7. The CDR3 extends over 16 amino acids. Germline CDR1 reads MDHEN; CDR2 reads SYDVKM. CDR3 loop: CASSLWGTGGRGEQYF. CDR3 coding DNA: TGTGCCAGCAGTTTATGGGGGACAGGGGGGAGGGGCGAGCAGTACTTC. Using reference TRBV28 and TRBJ2-7 for the parts outside the CDR3, the full variable domain is DVKVTQSSRYLVKRTGEKVFLECVQDMDHENMFWYRQDPGLGLRLIYFSYDVKMKEKGDIPEGYSVSREKKERFSLILESASTNQTSMYLCASSLWGTGGRGEQYFGPGTRLTVT.

This sequence joins TRBV18 and TRBJ1-2; D gene uncertain. From germline, CDR1 is KGHSH and CDR2 LQKENI. The CDR3 has 13 residues. Trimming took 1 base from V and 2 from J, leaving 5 bases between them. DNA of the CDR3: TGTGCCAGCTCACCACAACAGAACTATGGCTACACCTTC. Translated: CASSPQQNYGYTF.

V gene TRBV6-2 or TRBV6-3 combines with J gene TRBJ2-5, with TRBD1 matching over 9 bases. V lost 0 bases and J lost 5; bases outside the gene matches: 7. The CDR3 covers 16 residues. Germline V lookup: CDR1 MNHEY, CDR2 SVGEGT. The CDR3 DNA sequence: TGTGCCAGCAGTTACTCCCTCCAGACAGGGGGTGAGACCCAGTACTTC. It is translated as CASSYSLQTGGETQYF.

The chain is built from TRBV10-2 and TRBJ2-5, with unresolved D. Germline CDR1 reads WSHSY; CDR2 reads SAAADI. CDR3 length equals 15 residues. V shed 0 bases and J shed 1 base, with 9 bases lying between them. The CDR3 DNA reads TGCGCCAGCAGTGAGTCTTTGGTAGTCCAAGAGACCCAGTACTTC. Its translation: CASSESLVVQETQYF.

This sequence joins TRBV7-9 and TRBJ1-4, with D maybe TRBD1 (6 bases). The germline V gene has CDR1 SEHNR and CDR2 FQNEAQ (reference sequence). V dropped 4 bases and J dropped 1 base, with 19 bases sitting between them. The CDR3 covers 18 residues. For the CDR3, the DNA is TGTGCCAGCAGCTCATTCAACAGGGCACGGGGAACTAATGAAAAACTGTTTTTT. Translation gives CASSSFNRARGTNEKLFF.

The chain joins TRBV28 to TRBJ1-2; D is possibly TRBD1 (5 bases). Trimming cost V 7 bases and J 6 bases, with 15 bases left between them. The CDR3 extends over 13 amino acids. Looked up from germline, CDR1 is MDHEN and CDR2 is SYDVKM. The CDR3, as DNA: TGTGCCAGCACCTCGGGGGGGAAGGATGGCTACACCTTC. Amino acid sequence: CASTSGGKDGYTF.